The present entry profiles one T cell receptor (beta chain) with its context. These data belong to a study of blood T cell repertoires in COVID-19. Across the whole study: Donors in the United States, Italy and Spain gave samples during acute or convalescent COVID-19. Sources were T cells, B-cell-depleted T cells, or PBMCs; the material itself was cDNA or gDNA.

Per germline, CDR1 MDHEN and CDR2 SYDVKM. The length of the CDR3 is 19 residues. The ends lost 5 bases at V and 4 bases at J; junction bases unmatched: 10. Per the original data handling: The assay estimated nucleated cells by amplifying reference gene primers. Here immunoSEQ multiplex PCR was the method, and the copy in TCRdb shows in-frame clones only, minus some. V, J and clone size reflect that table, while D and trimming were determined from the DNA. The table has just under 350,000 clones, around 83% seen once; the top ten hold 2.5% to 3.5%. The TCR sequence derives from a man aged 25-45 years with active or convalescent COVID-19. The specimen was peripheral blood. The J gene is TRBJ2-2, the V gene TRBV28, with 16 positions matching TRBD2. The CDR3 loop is CASSKPGLAGGPGTGELFF. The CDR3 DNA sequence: TGTGCCAGCAGTAAGCCGGGACTAGCGGGAGGGCCCGGCACCGGGGAGCTGTTTTTT. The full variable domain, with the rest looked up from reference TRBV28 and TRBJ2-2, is DVKVTQSSRYLVKRTGEKVFLECVQDMDHENMFWYRQDPGLGLRLIYFSYDVKMKEKGDIPEGYSVSREKKERFSLILESASTNQTSMYLCASSKPGLAGGPGTGELFFGEGSRLTVL.